Below are 24 T cell receptor beta chains sequenced from a single sample in a study of shared clonotypes between healthy human individuals. Libraries were prepared by immunoSEQ multiplex PCR; TCRdb keeps only in-frame clonotypes and omits some of them. Counted here are 2 million to 3 million clones, under 95% occurring once; the ten biggest clones make up 0.36%. Sequenced sample: naive CD4+ T cells from PBMCs. The subset denotes: CD45RA+ positively selected. These receptors were taken from a man younger than 30 in good health. Some clones in this sample may be carry-over from other donors' samples.

The genes are TRBV5-1 and TRBJ2-7, with a weak D call TRBD1 (5 bases). The CDR3 runs to 15 residues. V was cut by 0 bases and J by 3 bases, with 13 bases left in between. In germline, CDR1 is SGHRS, CDR2 YFSETQ. The CDR3 sequence is CASSLAGGHHYEQYF. CDR3 bases: TGCGCCAGCAGCTTGGCTGGCGGACACCACTACGAGCAGTACTTC.

The chain links TRBV28 to TRBJ1-5, with D uncertain. CDR1 is MDHEN, CDR2 SYDVKM, per germline. This CDR3 contains 12 residues. V was trimmed by 6 bases and J by 8 bases, leaving 11 bases between them. The CDR3 sequence: CASRPLAEPQHF. The DNA of the CDR3 is TGTGCCAGCAGGCCGCTGGCGGAGCCCCAGCATTTT.

The chain couples TRBV19 to TRBJ2-2, with D unclear. The V gene lost 8 bases and the J gene lost 2 bases, with 12 bases spanning the gap. The CDR3 is made up of 14 amino acids. Germline CDR1 and CDR2: LNHDA and SQIVND (reference sequence). For the CDR3, the DNA is TGTGCCAGTGCTCGGTGGCTAAACACCGGGGAGCTGTTTTTT. Translating gives CASARWLNTGELFF.

The chain links TRBV4-1 to TRBJ2-3; 13 bases map to TRBD2. V lost 2 bases, J lost 4 bases, and 6 bases stayed unmatched. CDR3 length: 17 amino acids. CDR1 and CDR2 from the germline V gene are MGHRA and YSYEKL. For the CDR3, the DNA is TGCGCCAGCAGCCAACAGGGGACTAGCGGGATGGCAGATACGCAGTATTTT. It yields the protein CASSQQGTSGMADTQYF.

This rearrangement joins TRBV11-2 to TRBJ2-1; 10 bases are shared with TRBD2. V dropped 5 bases and J dropped 4; count of bases not matched to a gene: 5. From germline, CDR1 is SGHAT and CDR2 FQNNGV. The CDR3 extends over 15 amino acids. CDR3 region: CASSTTSGIYNEQFF. As DNA, the CDR3 is TGTGCCAGCAGCACCACTAGCGGGATTTACAATGAGCAGTTCTTC. Full variable domain (missing parts from reference TRBV11-2 and TRBJ2-1): EAGVAQSPRYKIIEKRQSVAFWCNPISGHATLYWYQQILGQGPKLLIQFQNNGVVDDSQLPKDRFSAERLKGVDSTLKIQPAKLEDSAVYLCASSTTSGIYNEQFFGPGTRLTVL.

The rearrangement joins TRBV19 to TRBJ2-1, with TRBD2 matching 7 bases. The germline V gene encodes CDR1 LNHDA and CDR2 SQIVND (reference sequence). The CDR3 totals 16 residues. V was pared by 7 bases and J by 0 bases, with 9 bases of the junction left unmatched. CDR3 residues: CASNQLATFSYNEQFF. Written as DNA, the CDR3 is TGTGCCAGTAATCAACTAGCGACCTTCTCCTACAATGAGCAGTTCTTC. The complete variable domain, with remaining parts taken from reference TRBV19 and TRBJ2-1, reads DGGITQSPKYLFRKEGQNVTLSCEQNLNHDAMYWYRQDPGQGLRLIYYSQIVNDFQKGDIAEGYSVSREKKESFPLTVTSAQKNPTAFYLCASNQLATFSYNEQFFGPGTRLTVL.

This chain joins TRBV7-2 and TRBJ1-3; D may be TRBD1 (6 bases). With 2 bases removed from V and 8 bases from J, the gap between germline ends came to 13 bases. This CDR3 contains 14 residues. Germline lookup yields CDR1 SGHTA and CDR2 FQGNSA. The CDR3 loop is CASSLTNREDTIYF. CDR3 in DNA: TGTGCCAGCAGCTTAACCAACAGGGAGGACACCATATATTTT. The full variable domain, with the rest looked up from reference TRBV7-2 and TRBJ1-3, is GAGVSQSPSNKVTEKGKDVELRCDPISGHTALYWYRQSLGQGLEFLIYFQGNSAPDKSGLPSDRFSAERTGGSVSTLTIQRTQQEDSAVYLCASSLTNREDTIYFGEGSWLTVV.

The chain recombines TRBV27 with TRBJ2-5; the match to TRBD2 covers 12 bases. CDR3 length: 13 residues. Germline V lookup: CDR1 MNHEY, CDR2 SMNVEV (reference sequence). Trimming took 6 bases from V and 8 from J; bases not matched to a gene: 4. The DNA of the CDR3 is TGTGCCAGCAGCTTGACTAGCGGGAGTACCCAGTACTTC. Its protein product is CASSLTSGSTQYF.

The rearrangement links TRBV30 to TRBJ2-7; 7 bases match TRBD2. The CDR3 length is 14 residues. Unmatched junction bases numbered 7, after V lost 3 bases and J lost 2 bases. Looked up from germline, CDR1 is GTSNPN and CDR2 is SVGIG (reference sequence). The CDR3, as DNA: TGTGCCTGGAGCAAGGCTAGCGGCCCCTACGAGCAGTACTTC. Translating it yields CAWSKASGPYEQYF.

In the case of this clone: At the DNA level, this CDR3 is encoded by other sequences in the same sample as well. This rearrangement joins TRBV7-2 to TRBJ2-1, with 7 nucleotides matching TRBD2. After removal of 2 bases from V and 0 bases from J, the junction contained 1 base not matched to a gene. The CDR3 runs 15 residues. The germline CDR1 and CDR2 sequences are SGHTA and FQGNSA. CDR3 in amino acids: CASSLSGTSYNEQFF. The CDR3 bases are TGTGCCAGCAGCTTAAGCGGGACCTCCTACAATGAGCAGTTCTTC.

V gene TRBV30 combines with J gene TRBJ1-1, with D perhaps TRBD1 (5 bases). Trimming cost V 0 bases and J 0 bases, with 11 bases left between them. The CDR3 length is 15 residues. The germline V gene encodes CDR1 GTSNPN and CDR2 SVGIG (reference sequence). The CDR3 DNA reads as TGTGCCTGGAGTGTTGGAGGACACTTGAACACTGAAGCTTTCTTT. Its translation: CAWSVGGHLNTEAFF.

The V gene is TRBV5-1, the J gene TRBJ2-2; D gene uncertain. This CDR3 is 14 amino acids long. Trimming pared 5 bases from V and 4 bases from J, leaving 12 bases between. CDR1 and CDR2 (germline): SGHRS, YFSETQ. The CDR3 here is CASRATSGTGELFF. CDR3 sequence (DNA): TGCGCCAGCAGGGCTACCTCGGGCACCGGGGAGCTGTTTTTT.

V gene TRBV6-5 combines with J gene TRBJ2-5; the match to TRBD2 covers 12 bases. The end of the DNA aligns better with TRBJ2-7, so the J call may be wrong. This CDR3 is 15 amino acids long. CDR1 is MNHEY, CDR2 SVGAGI, per germline. The DNA of the CDR3 is TGTGCCAGCAGAACCGGACTAGCGGGGTCCTACGAGCAGTACTTC. Translating gives CASRTGLAGSYEQYF.

This clone was counted only a few times. This same CDR3 is encoded by further DNA sequences in the sample. This chain links TRBV10-3 with TRBJ2-7; D not certain. Trimming stripped 5 bases from V and 1 base from J, with 6 bases between. This CDR3 is 12 amino acids long. The V gene's germline CDR1 is ENHRY and CDR2 SYGVKD. Here the CDR3 DNA reads TGTGCCATCAGTCGGCAGTCCTACGAGCAGTACTTC. Translating it yields CAISRQSYEQYF.

This clone was seen a handful of times. Its ends do not fully match the called genes, so a read error is possible. CDR3 sequence: CASSARPGPGGNF. In nucleotides, the CDR3 is TGTGCCAGCAGTGCTAGACCCGGACCCGGGGGGAACTTT. The chain is built from TRBV2 and TRBJ1-3, with a tentative D call TRBD1 (5 bases). This CDR3 is built from 13 residues. CDR1 is SNHLY and CDR2 is FYNNEI in the germline V gene.

The gene calls are TRBV5-6 and TRBJ1-2; D remains ambiguous. The ends were cut back, 4 bases at V and 4 bases at J, with 14 bases in the middle. CDR1 SGHDT and CDR2 YYEEEE come from the germline V gene. The CDR3 is made up of 14 amino acids. The CDR3: CASSALKGIYGYTF. DNA for the CDR3: TGTGCCAGCAGCGCCCTGAAAGGGATCTATGGCTACACCTTC.

This clone was detected once. V and J are TRBV28 and TRBJ2-3, with D possibly matching TRBD1 (6 bases). Trimming pared 5 bases from V and 4 bases from J, leaving 19 bases between. CDR1 and CDR2 from the germline V gene are MDHEN and SYDVKM. The CDR3 has 16 amino acids. CDR3 region: CASSPSPGAAADTQYF. Written as DNA, the CDR3 is TGTGCCAGCAGTCCTAGCCCAGGGGCTGCCGCAGATACGCAGTATTTT. The full variable domain, its missing parts supplied by reference TRBV28 and TRBJ2-3, is DVKVTQSSRYLVKRTGEKVFLECVQDMDHENMFWYRQDPGLGLRLIYFSYDVKMKEKGDIPEGYSVSREKKERFSLILESASTNQTSMYLCASSPSPGAAADTQYFGPGTRLTVL.

The V gene is TRBV11-3, the J gene TRBJ2-3; D unresolved. Germline CDR1 SGHNT, CDR2 YENEEA. The CDR3 runs 14 residues. V lost 1 base, J lost 2 bases, and 7 bases lay in between. CDR3: CASSLVAVTDTQYF. The CDR3 region has the DNA TGTGCCAGCAGCTTAGTGGCAGTCACAGATACGCAGTATTTT.

This clone was detected once. The chain employs TRBV7-8 and TRBJ2-2, with D possibly called TRBD1 or TRBD2 (6 bases each). Trimming removed 1 base at V and 6 bases at J, with 15 bases between. Germline CDR1 SGHVS, CDR2 FQNEAQ. This CDR3 is built from 16 residues. In DNA form, the CDR3 reads TGTGCCAGCAGCTTAGAGGAGGGCAGGGGTTCCGGGGAGCTGTTTTTT. Translation gives CASSLEEGRGSGELFF.

The CDR3 bases are TGCGCCAGCAGTGATTCCGGGACTAGCGGGTACAATGAGCAGTTCTTC. Residues: CASSDSGTSGYNEQFF. J is TRBJ2-1 and V is TRBV10-2; 12 bases are shared with TRBD2. The CDR3 totals 16 residues. The germline gives CDR1 WSHSY, CDR2 SAAADI. After removal of 3 bases from V and 4 bases from J, the junction contained 4 bases not matched to a gene.

The chain carries TRBV4-1 and TRBJ1-2; D remains ambiguous. The V gene lost 2 bases and the J gene lost 0 bases, with 13 bases spanning the gap. CDR3 length: 16 amino acids. Germline V gene data show CDR1 as MGHRA and CDR2 as YSYEKL. CDR3 residues: CASSQNRGLTNYGYTF. For the CDR3, the DNA is TGCGCCAGCAGCCAAAACCGCGGGTTAACTAACTATGGCTACACCTTC.

The V gene is TRBV7-2, the J gene TRBJ2-7; D is undetermined. Germline V lookup: CDR1 SGHTA, CDR2 FQGNSA. Trimming left V 2 bases short and J 1 base short, with 3 bases between. The CDR3 is 12 residues long. Here the CDR3 DNA reads TGTGCCAGCAGCTTAATGTCCTACGAGCAGTACTTC. Translated: CASSLMSYEQYF.

Details on this clone: Other DNA sequences in the sample encode the same CDR3. This chain links TRBV6-6 with TRBJ1-1; 10 nucleotides line up with TRBD1. Losses at the gene ends were 5 bases for V and 5 bases for J; bases not matched to a gene: 2. The germline CDR1 and CDR2 sequences are MNHNY and SVGAGI (reference sequence). This CDR3 is built from 13 residues. CDR3 DNA sequence: TGTGCCAGCAGTGACAGGGGGCCAACTGAAGCTTTCTTT. Translation gives CASSDRGPTEAFF.

The chain is built from TRBV6-1 and TRBJ2-1; possibly TRBD1 or TRBD2 for D (6 bases each). Deletions cut 4 bases from V and 7 bases from J, with 8 bases between. There are 12 residues in the CDR3. Germline V gives CDR1 MNHNS, CDR2 SASEGT. CDR3: CASSGRGNEQFF. CDR3 bases: TGTGCCAGCAGTGGGAGGGGGAATGAGCAGTTCTTC.